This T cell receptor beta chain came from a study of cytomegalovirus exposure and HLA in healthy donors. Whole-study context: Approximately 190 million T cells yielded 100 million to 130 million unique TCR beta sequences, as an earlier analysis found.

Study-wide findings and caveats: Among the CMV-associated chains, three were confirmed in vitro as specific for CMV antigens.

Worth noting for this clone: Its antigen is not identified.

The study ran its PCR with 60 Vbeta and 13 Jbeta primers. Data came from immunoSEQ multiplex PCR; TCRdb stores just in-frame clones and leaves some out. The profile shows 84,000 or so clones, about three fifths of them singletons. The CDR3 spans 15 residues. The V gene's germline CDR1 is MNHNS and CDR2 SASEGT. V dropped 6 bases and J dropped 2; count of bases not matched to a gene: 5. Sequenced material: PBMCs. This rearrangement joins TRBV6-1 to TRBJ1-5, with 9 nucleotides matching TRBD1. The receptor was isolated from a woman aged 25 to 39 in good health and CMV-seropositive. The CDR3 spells CASSLNRGRNQPQHF. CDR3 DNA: TGTGCCAGCAGCCTGAACAGGGGGCGCAATCAGCCCCAGCATTTT.